This TCR beta chain comes out of a study of Ad26.COV2.S vaccination and SARS-CoV-2 variants. Study-level background: Into the muscle, Ad26.COV2.S was dosed once or twice, 56 days apart. Study-wide results and limits: Relative to placebo recipients, vaccine recipients exhibited elevated spike-specific TCR breadth. Similar non-spike TCR breadth was seen in vaccine and placebo recipients.

This clone has a single count. Its antigen is unidentified. Germline-derived CDR1 and CDR2 are SEHNR and FQNEAQ (reference sequence). With 1 base clipped from V and 4 bases from J, the junction kept 13 bases outside the gene matches. The CDR3 runs to 17 residues. Using immunoSEQ multiplex PCR, the repertoire was profiled, and TCRdb retains in-frame clones only, with some absent. Here the sample spans 250,000 to 300,000 clones, around 87% being singletons. The treatment denotes: about 20 received Ad26.COV2.S at low or high dose, single or two shots; several received placebo; per-sample allocation not given. After the first vaccine or placebo injection, samples were drawn on day 63. This Boston cohort included adults aged 18-55 years.

The specimen was peripheral blood, collected in a trial of Ad26.COV2.S vaccine versus placebo. This receptor was identified in a person aged 18-65 years who received the Ad26.COV2.S COVID-19 vaccine or a placebo. The chain employs TRBV7-9 and TRBJ2-7; the match to TRBD2 covers 7 bases. In nucleotides, the CDR3 is TGTGCCAGCAGCTTAGGAAGTCTCGGGACTACATATTACGAGCAGTACTTC. Amino acid sequence: CASSLGSLGTTYYEQYF.